This T cell receptor beta chain was sequenced during a study of cytomegalovirus exposure and HLA in healthy donors. PCR amplification relied on 60 Vbeta primers (plus 13 Jbeta primers). Sequencing used immunoSEQ multiplex PCR; TCRdb keeps in-frame clones, though not all of them. The table includes under 150,000 clones, 82% detected once. The sequenced sample consisted of PBMCs. This TCR was sampled from a woman aged 18-29 years in good health and CMV-seronegative.

CDR3 sequence (DNA): TGCGCCAGCAGCTTGTTCCCGGGTAATCACAATGAGCAGTTCTTC. This translates into CASSLFPGNHNEQFF. The chain employs TRBV5-1 and TRBJ2-1; D is unclear. Germline V gene lookup returns CDR1 SGHRS and CDR2 YFSETQ. This CDR3 comprises 15 residues. Trimming pared 1 base from V and 5 bases from J, leaving 13 bases between.